This T cell receptor beta chain stems from a study of T-cell reconstitution after alpha-beta-depleted transplantation in children. The V end was cut by 5 bases, the J end by 1 base, with 8 bases between. Looked up from germline, CDR1 is ENHRY and CDR2 is SYGVKD. The CDR3 consists of 13 residues. Unique molecular identifiers were built into the TCRbeta library. MiXCR was run by TCRdb on the PCR reads, yielding one entry per CDR3 protein. The profile shows about a million distinct CDR3 sequences, 25% to 35% of them singletons. This receptor was taken from a boy under two years old who had a stem cell transplant for SCID, so the T cells may come from the graft donor. Sequencing used PBMCs, mostly from graft donor cells, obtained 360 days after TCRalphabeta/CD19-depleted stem cell transplant. V gene TRBV10-3 combines with J gene TRBJ1-1, with D uncertain. The CDR3 nucleotides read TGTGCCATCAGTTGGGCCGCGAACACTGAAGCTTTCTTT. It codes for CAISWAANTEAFF.